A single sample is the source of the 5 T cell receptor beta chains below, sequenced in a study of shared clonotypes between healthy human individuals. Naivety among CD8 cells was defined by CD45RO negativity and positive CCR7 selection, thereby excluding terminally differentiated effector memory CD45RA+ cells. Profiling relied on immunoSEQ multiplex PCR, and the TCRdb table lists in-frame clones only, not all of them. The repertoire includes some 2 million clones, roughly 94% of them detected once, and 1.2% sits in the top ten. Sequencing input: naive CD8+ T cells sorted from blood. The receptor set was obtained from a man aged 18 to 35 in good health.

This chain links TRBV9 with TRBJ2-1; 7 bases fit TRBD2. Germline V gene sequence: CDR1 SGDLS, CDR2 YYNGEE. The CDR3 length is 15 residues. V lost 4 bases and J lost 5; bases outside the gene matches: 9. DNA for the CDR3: TGTGCCAGCAGCCTATGGGGGGGTACCAACAATGAGCAGTTCTTC. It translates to CASSLWGGTNNEQFF.

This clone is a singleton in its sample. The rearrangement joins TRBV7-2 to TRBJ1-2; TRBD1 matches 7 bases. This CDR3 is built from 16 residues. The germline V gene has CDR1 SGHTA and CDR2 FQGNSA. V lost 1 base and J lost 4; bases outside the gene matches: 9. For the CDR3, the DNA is TGTGCCAGCAGCTTAGTCGGACAGGACCTTGTCTATGGCTACACCTTC. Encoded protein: CASSLVGQDLVYGYTF.

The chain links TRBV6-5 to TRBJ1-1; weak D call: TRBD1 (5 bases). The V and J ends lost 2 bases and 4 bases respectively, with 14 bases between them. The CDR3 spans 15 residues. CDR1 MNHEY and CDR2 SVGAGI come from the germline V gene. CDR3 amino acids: CASSYTLTGPTEAFF. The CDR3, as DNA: TGTGCCAGCAGTTACACCCTTACGGGGCCCACTGAAGCTTTCTTT.

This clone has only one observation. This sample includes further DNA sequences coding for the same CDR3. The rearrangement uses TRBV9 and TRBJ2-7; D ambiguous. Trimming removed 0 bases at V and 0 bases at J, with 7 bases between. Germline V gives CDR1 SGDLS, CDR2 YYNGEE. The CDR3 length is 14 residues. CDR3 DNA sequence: TGTGCCAGCAGCGTAGGTAGCATCTCCTACGAGCAGTACTTC. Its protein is CASSVGSISYEQYF. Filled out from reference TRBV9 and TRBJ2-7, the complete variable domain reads DSGVTQTPKHLITATGQRVTLRCSPRSGDLSVYWYQQSLDQGLQFLIQYYNGEERAKGNILERFSAQQFPDLHSELNLSSLELGDSALYFCASSVGSISYEQYFGPGTRLTVT.

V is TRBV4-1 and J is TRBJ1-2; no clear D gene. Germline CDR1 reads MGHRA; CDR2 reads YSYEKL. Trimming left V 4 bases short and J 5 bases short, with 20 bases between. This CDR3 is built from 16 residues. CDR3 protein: CASSRLGRPEEYGYTF. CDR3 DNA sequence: TGCGCCAGCAGCCGGTTAGGTCGGCCAGAGGAGTATGGCTACACCTTC.